These T cell receptor beta chains were read from a single sample in a study of blood T cell repertoires in COVID-19. Only in-frame clones appear in the TCRdb table, and some are missing; sequencing was by immunoSEQ multiplex PCR. Among about 440,000 clones, 90% were seen once, and the ten largest hold 0.6%. Sequencing used PBMCs or T cells enriched from blood (not recorded which). Every receptor here comes from a man aged 18-30 years who had recovered from COVID-19. The CDR3 runs from the conserved cysteine through the conserved F or W. D genes are given only for firm matches. Rows give clone size only sometimes, using once, few, many, or a class for an expanded clone.

TRBV10-3	TRBJ1-2	NA	NA	CAISESTYYGYTF	TGTGCCATCAGTGAGTCTACATACTATGGCTACACCTTC
TRBV14	TRBJ1-3	NA	NA	CASSQVEISGNTIYF	TGTGCCAGCAGCCAAGTGGAGATCTCTGGAAACACCATATATTTT
TRBV24-1	TRBJ1-2	NA	NA	CATSDSVYGGYTF	TGTGCCACCAGTGATTCGGTGTATGGTGGCTACACCTTC
TRBV28	TRBJ1-4	TRBD1	few	CASSPPGQGIEKLFF	TGTGCCAGCAGCCCTCCGGGACAGGGAATAGAAAAACTGTTTTTT
TRBV5-4	TRBJ2-2	NA	NA	CASTRPGAGELFF	TGTGCCAGCACTAGGCCCGGGGCCGGGGAGCTGTTTTTT
TRBV19	TRBJ1-2	NA	NA	CASSIHRVEGYGYTF	TGTGCCAGTAGTATCCACAGGGTGGAAGGCTATGGCTACACCTTC
TRBV7-9	TRBJ2-5	NA	NA	CASSSVRGSIQETQYF	TGTGCCAGCAGCTCTGTCAGGGGATCTATACAAGAGACCCAGTACTTC
TRBV18	TRBJ2-7	TRBD2	NA	CASSPRAGTSGRPAYEQYF	TGTGCCAGCTCACCAAGGGCGGGGACTAGCGGGAGGCCGGCCTACGAGCAGTACTTC
TRBV6-5	TRBJ1-1	NA	once	CASSYVGGGSPEAFF	TGTGCCAGCAGTTACGTGGGGGGGGGCAGCCCTGAAGCTTTCTTT
TRBV27	TRBJ2-1	NA	NA	CASSLRSDNEQFF	TGTGCCAGCAGTTTACGTAGCGACAATGAGCAGTTCTTC
TRBV7-2	TRBJ2-3	TRBD2	NA	CASSLGASGRDTQYF	TGTGCCAGCAGCTTAGGGGCTAGCGGGAGGGATACGCAGTATTTT
TRBV5-1	TRBJ2-3	NA	NA	CASPLKGGGPGDTQYF	TGCGCCAGCCCCCTTAAAGGGGGGGGACCGGGAGATACGCAGTATTTT
TRBV12-5	TRBJ1-2	NA	NA	CASGLVVQGVDYGYTF	TGTGCTAGTGGTTTGGTAGTCCAGGGTGTTGACTATGGCTACACCTTC
TRBV7-9	TRBJ2-7	TRBD2	NA	CASSLSLAGSYEQYF	TGTGCCAGCAGCTTATCACTAGCGGGGTCCTACGAGCAGTACTTC
TRBV5-4	TRBJ2-1	NA	NA	CASSYQGLSPNEQFF	TGTGCCAGCAGCTACCAGGGTCTTTCTCCCAATGAGCAGTTCTTC
TRBV18	TRBJ1-5	TRBD1	NA	CASSPAGQGINQPQHF	TGTGCCAGCTCACCGGCGGGACAGGGGATTAATCAGCCCCAGCATTTT
TRBV25-1	TRBJ2-7	NA	once	CASSWAGVSEQYF	TGTGCCAGCAGTTGGGCAGGGGTAAGCGAGCAGTACTTC
TRBV18	TRBJ1-4	NA	NA	CASSLGSGANEKLFF	TGTGCCAGCTCACTAGGGAGCGGGGCTAATGAAAAACTGTTTTTT
TRBV15	TRBJ1-2	NA	NA	CATSSPGGFDGYTF	TGTGCCACCAGCAGCCCTGGGGGGTTCGATGGCTACACCTTC
TRBV5-1	TRBJ2-1	NA	NA	CASTPGGGSVYEQFF	TGCGCCAGCACCCCGGGGGGCGGGAGTGTCTATGAGCAGTTCTTC
TRBV2	TRBJ2-7	TRBD1	NA	CASSWGQLQEQYF	TGTGCCAGCAGTTGGGGACAGCTCCAAGAGCAGTACTTC
TRBV28	TRBJ2-5	TRBD2	NA	CASSPAGTSGLRGETQYF	TGTGCCAGCAGTCCAGCCGGGACTAGCGGGCTCCGCGGAGAGACCCAGTACTTC
TRBV6-6	TRBJ2-7	NA	NA	CASSLANYEQYF	TGTGCCAGCAGTTTGGCCAACTACGAGCAGTACTTC
TRBV3-1/TRBV3-2	TRBJ2-1	TRBD2	NA	CASSQELLAGPGKQYNEQFF	TGTGCCAGCAGCCAGGAATTACTAGCGGGTCCCGGAAAACAATACAATGAGCAGTTCTTC
TRBV7-9	TRBJ1-3	NA	NA	CASSLGGAIGNTIYF	TGTGCCAGCAGCTTAGGTGGGGCCATTGGAAACACCATATATTTT
TRBV12-2	TRBJ2-5	NA	once	CASVGTRPKYF	TGTGCAAGTGTAGGGACTAGACCGAAGTACTTC
TRBV28	TRBJ1-6	NA	NA	CASSLRGGYSPLHF	TGTGCCAGCAGTTTGCGGGGCGGCTATTCACCCCTCCACTTT
TRBV9	TRBJ2-5	NA	NA	CASSVAEGVAETQYF	TGTGCCAGCAGCGTAGCTGAGGGAGTAGCGGAGACCCAGTACTTC
TRBV19	TRBJ1-3	NA	once	CASSSRSSGNTIYF	TGTGCCAGTAGTTCGCGGAGCTCTGGAAACACCATATATTTT
TRBV7-6	TRBJ2-5	NA	once	CASSPREWAGETQYF	TGTGCCAGCAGCCCCAGAGAATGGGCGGGGGAGACCCAGTACTTC
TRBV4-1	TRBJ1-2	TRBD1	few	CASSQDQGGNYGYTF	TGCGCCAGCAGCCAAGATCAGGGGGGAAACTATGGCTACACCTTC
TRBV28	TRBJ1-2	NA	NA	CASNTEISYTF	TGTGCCAGCAATACAGAGATATCCTACACCTTC
TRBV10-2	TRBJ2-1	TRBD1	few	CAGGLGVENEQFF	TGCGCAGGGGGCCTAGGAGTTGAGAATGAGCAGTTCTTC
TRBV28	TRBJ1-3	NA	NA	CASTVDGNTIYF	TGTGCCAGTACGGTCGATGGAAACACCATATATTTT
TRBV11-2	TRBJ2-4	TRBD1	NA	CASSSDRGVVQYF	TGTGCCAGCAGCTCGGACAGGGGAGTCGTTCAGTACTTC
TRBV28	TRBJ1-4	TRBD1	NA	CASRSRWTGGRGGNEKLFF	TGTGCCAGCAGGTCCCGGTGGACAGGCGGACGGGGGGGTAATGAAAAACTGTTTTTT
TRBV7-8	TRBJ1-1	TRBD1	NA	CASSTRQGAATEAFF	TGTGCCAGCAGCACCCGACAGGGGGCCGCAACTGAAGCTTTCTTT
TRBV2	TRBJ2-1	NA	NA	CASRGSSYNEQFF	TGTGCCAGCAGAGGGAGCTCCTACAATGAGCAGTTCTTC
TRBV4-2	TRBJ2-2	TRBD1	NA	CASSPYASQGDGELFF	TGTGCCAGCAGCCCGTACGCTTCCCAGGGGGACGGGGAGCTGTTTTTT
TRBV15	TRBJ2-5	NA	NA	CATSREHGVRVGWADFEQETQYF	TGTGCCACCAGCAGAGAACATGGGGTTAGGGTAGGCTGGGCGGACTTCGAACAAGAGACCCAGTACTTC
TRBV14	TRBJ1-1	NA	NA	CASSPHFGGLTEAFF	TGTGCCAGCAGCCCCCACTTTGGGGGCCTCACTGAAGCTTTCTTT
TRBV14	TRBJ2-4	NA	NA	CASSQAGAKNIQYF	TGTGCCAGCAGCCAGGCGGGGGCCAAAAACATTCAGTACTTC
TRBV12-5	TRBJ1-1	NA	NA	CASGQGTMNTEAFF	TGTGCTAGTGGCCAGGGGACCATGAACACTGAAGCTTTCTTT
TRBV16	TRBJ2-7	TRBD1	NA	CASSQQGQGEQYF	TGTGCCAGCAGCCAACAGGGACAGGGGGAGCAGTACTTC
TRBV3-1/TRBV3-2	TRBJ1-6	TRBD1	once	CASSSRQGRGSPLHF	TGTGCCAGCAGCTCTCGACAGGGGAGAGGGTCACCCCTCCACTTT
TRBV5-1	TRBJ2-5	TRBD2	NA	CASSLETSGVVETQYF	TGCGCCAGCAGCTTGGAGACTAGCGGGGTGGTTGAGACCCAGTACTTC
TRBV5-1	TRBJ1-2	NA	NA	CASSLEDTYGYTF	TGCGCCAGCAGCTTGGAGGACACCTATGGCTACACCTTC
TRBV9	TRBJ1-4	NA	NA	CASSVGDAGTLNEKLFF	TGTGCCAGCAGCGTAGGTGATGCCGGGACACTCAATGAAAAACTGTTTTTT
TRBV15	TRBJ1-5	NA	NA	CATSRDPGSNQPQHF	TGTGCCACCAGCAGAGATCCGGGTAGCAATCAGCCCCAGCATTTT
TRBV29-1	TRBJ1-1	TRBD1	NA	CSVGAGQGGTEAFF	TGCAGCGTGGGCGCGGGACAGGGGGGCACTGAAGCTTTCTTT
TRBV2	TRBJ1-3	TRBD1	NA	CASRRTGLITGNTIYF	TGTGCCAGCCGCCGGACAGGGCTTATTACTGGAAACACCATATATTTT
TRBV4-1	TRBJ2-7	TRBD1	NA	CASSQLGQGYEQYF	TGCGCCAGCAGCCAACTAGGACAGGGCTACGAGCAGTACTTC
TRBV19	TRBJ1-2	TRBD1	NA	CASSILDRGLGYTF	TGTGCCAGTAGTATACTGGACAGGGGTTTGGGCTACACCTTC
TRBV6-4	TRBJ2-2	NA	NA	CASRVQENTGELFF	TGTGCCAGCAGAGTACAGGAGAACACCGGGGAGCTGTTTTTT
TRBV11-2	TRBJ2-5	NA	NA	CASSLVRRDSYQETQYF	TGTGCCAGCAGCTTAGTGAGGAGGGATTCGTACCAAGAGACCCAGTACTTC
TRBV6-5	TRBJ1-6	TRBD1	once	CASSYSGTDNSPLHF	TGTGCCAGCAGTTACTCCGGGACAGATAATTCACCCCTCCACTTT